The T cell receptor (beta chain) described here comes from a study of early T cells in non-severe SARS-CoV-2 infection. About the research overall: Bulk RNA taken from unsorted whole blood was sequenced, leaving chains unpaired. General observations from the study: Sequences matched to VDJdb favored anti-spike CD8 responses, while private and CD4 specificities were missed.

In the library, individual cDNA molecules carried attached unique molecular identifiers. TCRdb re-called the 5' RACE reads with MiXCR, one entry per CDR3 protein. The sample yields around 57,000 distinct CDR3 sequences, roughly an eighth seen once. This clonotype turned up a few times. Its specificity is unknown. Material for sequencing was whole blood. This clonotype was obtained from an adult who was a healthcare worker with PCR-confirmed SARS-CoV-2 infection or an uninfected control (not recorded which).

CDR3 amino acids: CASSLARDGSYEQYF. Here the CDR3 DNA reads TGCGCCAGCAGCTTGGCCCGGGACGGATCCTACGAGCAGTACTTC. V usage is TRBV5-1 and J usage is TRBJ2-7, with D perhaps given as TRBD1 or TRBD2 (5 bases each). V dropped 0 bases and J dropped 1 base, with 11 bases sitting between them. Germline V gene lookup returns CDR1 SGHRS and CDR2 YFSETQ. This CDR3 has 15 residues.